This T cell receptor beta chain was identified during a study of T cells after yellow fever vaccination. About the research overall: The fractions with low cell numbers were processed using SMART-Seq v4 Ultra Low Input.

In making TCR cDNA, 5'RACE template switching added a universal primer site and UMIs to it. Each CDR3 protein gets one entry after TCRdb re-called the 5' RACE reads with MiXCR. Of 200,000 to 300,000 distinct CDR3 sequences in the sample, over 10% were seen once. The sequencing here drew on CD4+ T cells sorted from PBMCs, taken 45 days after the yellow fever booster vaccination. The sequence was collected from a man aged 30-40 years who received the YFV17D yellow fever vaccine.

The CDR3 sequence is CASSYSSRNEAFF. The CDR3 bases are TGTGCCAGCAGTTACTCCTCCAGAAATGAAGCTTTCTTT. The rearrangement uses TRBV6-5 and TRBJ1-1; no definite D call. Germline CDR1 MNHEY, CDR2 SVGAGI. V was shortened by 0 bases and J by 7 bases, with 9 bases between the two germline ends. There are 13 residues in the CDR3.